This TCR beta chain was captured by sequencing in a study of T cell responses to AZD1222 COVID-19 vaccine. Study background: Researchers grouped second doses given at about 4 or about 12 weeks into one pool. Study observations and caveats: Rises in breadth and depth of Spike-specific TCRs came after two AZD1222 doses.

To note about this clone: Its cognate antigen is unknown.

Data came from immunoSEQ multiplex PCR; TCRdb stores just in-frame clones and leaves some out. The sample includes 120,000 or so clones, 70% to 90% of them seen just once. The germline V and J ends were trimmed by 3 bases and 2 bases, with 17 bases remaining between them. Germline V gives CDR1 SEHNR, CDR2 FQNEAQ (reference sequence). The CDR3 contains 17 residues. This rearrangement joins TRBV7-9 to TRBJ1-5, with D perhaps matching TRBD1 (6 bases). The sequences come from peripheral blood, collected on day 0 of AZD1222 vaccination. The receptor comes from an adult in good health. The CDR3 here is CASSLGGGGQGNQPQHF. In nucleotides, the CDR3 is TGTGCCAGCAGCTTGGGAGGTGGGGGCCAGGGCAATCAGCCCCAGCATTTT.